Listed below are T cell receptor beta chains from one sample, sequenced in a study of cytomegalovirus exposure and HLA in healthy donors. Repertoires were generated with immunoSEQ multiplex PCR, while TCRdb's copy carries only in-frame clones and drops some. The table records about 160,000 clones, roughly 80% of them present only once. The sequenced sample was PBMCs. All receptors derive from a man younger than 35 in good health and CMV-seronegative. The CDR3 runs from the conserved cysteine through the conserved F or W. Each record gives: J gene, D gene, V gene, clone size, CDR3 protein, CDR3 DNA. A D gene is named only where the DNA matches it firmly. Size tells how often a clone was seen (once, few, many) or the class of an expanded clone, and some rows leave it out.

j_gene: TRBJ2-7
d_gene: TRBD1
v_gene: TRBV6-1
abundance: NA
CDR3aa: CASSEWTGESYEQYF
CDR3nt: TGTGCCAGCAGTGAATGGACAGGGGAGTCCTACGAGCAGTACTTC

j_gene: TRBJ2-7
d_gene: TRBD1
v_gene: TRBV7-9
abundance: NA
CDR3aa: CSSSSRWDRDEYEQYF
CDR3nt: TGTTCCAGCAGCAGCCGTTGGGACAGAGATGAATACGAGCAGTACTTC

j_gene: TRBJ1-1
d_gene: TRBD1
v_gene: TRBV2
abundance: NA
CDR3aa: CASAGGPTTEAFF
CDR3nt: TGTGCCAGCGCAGGGGGCCCGACCACTGAAGCTTTCTTT

j_gene: TRBJ2-1
d_gene: TRBD2
v_gene: TRBV15
abundance: NA
CDR3aa: CATSSGRAPINNEQFF
CDR3nt: TGTGCCACCAGTAGCGGGAGGGCCCCCATCAACAATGAGCAGTTCTTC

j_gene: TRBJ2-5
d_gene: TRBD2
v_gene: TRBV25-1
abundance: NA
CDR3aa: CASTPPREVETQYF
CDR3nt: TGTGCCAGCACCCCACCCCGGGAGGTGGAGACCCAGTACTTC

j_gene: TRBJ1-2
d_gene: NA
v_gene: TRBV7-9
abundance: NA
CDR3aa: CSSTPGGLGYGYTF
CDR3nt: TGTTCCAGCACCCCAGGAGGGCTTGGCTATGGCTACACCTTC

j_gene: TRBJ1-2
d_gene: NA
v_gene: TRBV6-4
abundance: NA
CDR3aa: CASSDSPGSYGYTF
CDR3nt: TGTGCCAGCAGTGACTCCCCGGGGTCCTATGGCTACACCTTC

j_gene: TRBJ2-7
d_gene: TRBD2
v_gene: TRBV7-2
abundance: NA
CDR3aa: CASSPSGGSSYEQYF
CDR3nt: TGTGCCAGCAGCCCTAGTGGCGGGAGCTCCTACGAGCAGTACTTC

j_gene: TRBJ2-3
d_gene: TRBD2
v_gene: TRBV4-3
abundance: NA
CDR3aa: CASSQDTLAGGETQYF
CDR3nt: TGCGCCAGCAGCCAAGATACCCTAGCGGGAGGAGAGACGCAGTATTTT

j_gene: TRBJ1-1
d_gene: NA
v_gene: TRBV6-5
abundance: NA
CDR3aa: CASSYFSGAEAFF
CDR3nt: TGTGCCAGCAGTTACTTCTCGGGGGCTGAAGCTTTCTTT

j_gene: TRBJ2-1
d_gene: TRBD2
v_gene: TRBV2
abundance: once
CDR3aa: CASREREDHNEQFF
CDR3nt: TGTGCCAGCCGGGAGCGGGAGGACCACAATGAGCAGTTCTTC

j_gene: TRBJ1-2
d_gene: TRBD1
v_gene: TRBV5-6
abundance: NA
CDR3aa: CASRRTGANYGYTF
CDR3nt: TGTGCCAGCAGGAGGACAGGAGCTAACTATGGCTACACCTTC

j_gene: TRBJ2-6
d_gene: TRBD2
v_gene: TRBV19
abundance: once
CDR3aa: CASSKRTSGFSGANVLTF
CDR3nt: TGTGCCAGTAGTAAAAGGACTAGCGGATTCTCTGGGGCCAACGTCCTGACTTTC

j_gene: TRBJ2-7
d_gene: NA
v_gene: TRBV6-5
abundance: NA
CDR3aa: CASRAGGSNYEQYF
CDR3nt: TGTGCCAGCAGGGCGGGCGGGTCAAACTACGAGCAGTACTTC

j_gene: TRBJ2-7
d_gene: TRBD2
v_gene: TRBV10-3
abundance: NA
CDR3aa: CAISDSGGVYEQYF
CDR3nt: TGTGCCATCAGTGACTCGGGGGGGGTTTACGAGCAGTACTTC

j_gene: TRBJ1-2
d_gene: TRBD1
v_gene: TRBV6-6
abundance: NA
CDR3aa: CASSYSGQGVSYGYTF
CDR3nt: TGTGCCAGCAGTTACTCCGGACAGGGGGTGAGCTATGGCTACACCTTC

j_gene: TRBJ2-4
d_gene: TRBD2
v_gene: TRBV25-1
abundance: NA
CDR3aa: CASSGGLAGGPQYF
CDR3nt: TGTGCCAGCAGTGGAGGACTAGCGGGAGGTCCCCAGTACTTC

j_gene: TRBJ1-2
d_gene: TRBD1
v_gene: TRBV19
abundance: NA
CDR3aa: CASSTDRGGYTF
CDR3nt: TGTGCCAGTAGTACCGACAGGGGCGGCTACACCTTC

j_gene: TRBJ2-1
d_gene: TRBD2
v_gene: TRBV7-6
abundance: NA
CDR3aa: CASSLAGGVNEQFF
CDR3nt: TGTGCCAGCAGCTTAGCCGGGGGGGTAAATGAGCAGTTCTTC

j_gene: TRBJ1-1
d_gene: NA
v_gene: TRBV30
abundance: few
CDR3aa: CAWQGVTEAFF
CDR3nt: TGTGCCTGGCAAGGGGTCACTGAAGCTTTCTTT

j_gene: TRBJ1-5
d_gene: TRBD1
v_gene: TRBV2
abundance: NA
CDR3aa: CASNFMEGAGNQPQHF
CDR3nt: TGTGCCAGCAATTTTATGGAGGGGGCGGGCAATCAGCCCCAGCATTTT

j_gene: TRBJ1-1
d_gene: TRBD1
v_gene: TRBV10-2
abundance: NA
CDR3aa: CASSETGGWNTEAFF
CDR3nt: TGCGCCAGCAGCGAGACAGGGGGCTGGAACACTGAAGCTTTCTTT

j_gene: TRBJ2-7
d_gene: NA
v_gene: TRBV10-3
abundance: NA
CDR3aa: CAISETDSSYEQYF
CDR3nt: TGTGCCATCAGTGAGACCGATAGCTCCTACGAGCAGTACTTC

j_gene: TRBJ2-7
d_gene: TRBD2
v_gene: TRBV10-3
abundance: NA
CDR3aa: CAISESSRGFGGGRNSYEQYF
CDR3nt: TGTGCCATCAGTGAGTCGAGTCGGGGGTTCGGCGGGGGGCGAAATTCCTACGAGCAGTACTTC

j_gene: TRBJ2-5
d_gene: NA
v_gene: TRBV15
abundance: once
CDR3aa: CATSRDPASGETQYF
CDR3nt: TGTGCCACCAGCAGAGATCCCGCTAGTGGAGAGACCCAGTACTTC

j_gene: TRBJ2-1
d_gene: NA
v_gene: TRBV9
abundance: NA
CDR3aa: CASSVATTGWGDEQFF
CDR3nt: TGTGCCAGCAGCGTAGCTACGACGGGATGGGGTGATGAGCAGTTCTTC

j_gene: TRBJ2-1
d_gene: NA
v_gene: TRBV5-8
abundance: NA
CDR3aa: CASRQLRSGDEQFF
CDR3nt: TGTGCCAGCAGACAACTAAGGTCGGGGGATGAGCAGTTCTTC

j_gene: TRBJ1-2
d_gene: NA
v_gene: TRBV6-5
abundance: few
CDR3aa: CASSYSPTRGYTF
CDR3nt: TGTGCCAGCAGTTACTCTCCAACGCGGGGCTACACCTTC

j_gene: TRBJ2-1
d_gene: NA
v_gene: TRBV4-1
abundance: NA
CDR3aa: CASSPQGPVGEQFF
CDR3nt: TGCGCCAGCAGCCCCCAGGGCCCGGTCGGTGAGCAGTTCTTC

j_gene: TRBJ2-7
d_gene: NA
v_gene: TRBV6-5
abundance: NA
CDR3aa: CASSRENSYEQYF
CDR3nt: TGTGCCAGCAGCCGCGAGAACTCCTACGAGCAGTACTTC

j_gene: TRBJ1-1
d_gene: NA
v_gene: TRBV27
abundance: once
CDR3aa: CASSFMGRWDTEAFF
CDR3nt: TGTGCCAGCAGTTTCATGGGGAGATGGGACACTGAAGCTTTCTTT